This T cell receptor beta chain was captured by sequencing in a study of CXCR3-negative and CXCR3-positive naive CD8 T cells (dated by TCRdb to between 2017 and 2020). For the study in its entirety: About 150 million TRB reads were obtained in total, roughly 1.5 +/- 0.3 million reads per library. Diversity and physicochemical repertoire analyses were performed on about a dozen donors pooled from two independent experiments. Naive subsets from about five donors and memory cells from 3 donors were included in the TRBV-TRBJ cluster analysis.

In regard to this clonotype: The antigen it binds to is not known.

The data were produced on a NextSeq 550. The Human TCR Profiling Kit (MiLaboratory) was used to make UMI-labeled 5' RACE TRB cDNA libraries. The full amount of extracted RNA was used for cDNA synthesis, and the full amount of resulting cDNA was used for PCR amplification. The libraries were made side by side, with each library going through the same number of PCR cycles. As for the authors' bioinformatics: With a requirement of at least two reads per UMI, MIGEC and MiXCR extracted about 50,000 +/- 10,000 unique UMI-labeled TRB cDNA molecules per library. Each library averaged about 37,000 +/- 9,700 functional in-frame TRB CDR3 nucleotide clonotypes without stop codons. After downsampling to 5000 UMI-labeled TRB molecules per sample, diversity metrics, including normalized Shannon-Wiener and Chao1, were computed in VDJtools. For the central five CDR3 residues, VDJtools calculated physicochemical properties weighted by clonotype size, namely interaction energy, strength, volume and Kidera factor 4. The reads underwent TCRdb reprocessing, giving one record for each CDR3 protein sequence and no DNA. The V and J calls follow TCRdb's processing rather than the paper's. The sample has 70,000 to 95,000 distinct CDR3 sequences on record. Approximately 1.5% of the sample goes to the ten largest clones.

Counted from cysteine to phenylalanine, this CDR3 has 14 amino acids. No DNA has been recorded. The germline V gene gives CDR1 as MNHEY and CDR2 as SVGEGT. Broader findings and caveats from the paper: Freshly isolated PBMCs were used for most assays because CXCR3 expression partially decreased after cryopreservation. Naive CXCR3-negative and CXCR3-positive cells from the same donor showed similar TRBV-TRBJ usage, whereas memory cells showed distinct patterns. Comparably high repertoire diversity was found in both naive subsets, whereas much lower repertoire diversity was found in memory CD8+ T cells. Surface CD5, linked to self-reactivity in mice, was comparable between naive subsets; TCR interaction strength was therefore also inferred from TRB CDR3 physicochemical properties. TRB CDR3s from CXCR3-positive naive cells showed higher hydrophobicity (lower Kidera factor 4), lower energy, and higher strength and volume indices than CXCR3-negative naive cells.

Each CD8+ T cell subset was flow-sorted in triplicate, and 250,000 to 350,000 cells per subset were placed directly into RLT lysis buffer. Naive CD8+ T cells were defined stringently as CD45RO-CCR7+CD27+CD95- to exclude memory contaminants. Using standard density gradient centrifugation, peripheral blood mononuclear cells were isolated from buffy coats. A FACSAria III was used to flow-sort naive CXCR3-negative and CXCR3-positive CD8+ T cells. Total RNA was extracted from sorted cells with an RNeasy Mini Kit. This sequence was found in a human donor in good health. Some clones in this sample may be carry-over from other donors' samples. The chain is assembled from TRBV6-2 or TRBV6-3 and TRBJ2-1. Sequencing input: naive CXCR3- CD8+ T cells from blood. The label giving this sample's cell subset or site can be read as: CD45RO-CCR7+CD27+CD95- naive CD8+ T cells lacking CXCR3 (TNR3-). The CDR3 protein: CASSQWDSYNEQFF.